The 9 T cell receptor beta chains reported below all come from one sample, sequenced in a study of blood T cell repertoires in COVID-19. The method was immunoSEQ multiplex PCR; TCRdb's version includes in-frame clones alone and lacks a portion of them. The table includes about 47,000 clones, about 83% detected once. Input material: peripheral blood. Every receptor here comes from a man in his sixties or seventies with active COVID-19.

V usage is TRBV5-1 and J usage is TRBJ2-1; 9 bases align to TRBD1. With 4 bases clipped from V and 4 bases from J, the junction kept 9 bases outside the gene matches. Looked up from germline, CDR1 is SGHRS and CDR2 is YFSETQ. The CDR3 length is 16 residues. CDR3: CASSTGQGQGYNEQFF. The CDR3 nucleotides read TGCGCCAGCAGCACCGGACAGGGGCAGGGATACAATGAGCAGTTCTTC.

V usage is TRBV2 and J usage is TRBJ1-1, with 7 bases that match TRBD1. The CDR3 contains 13 residues. CDR1 and CDR2 from the germline V gene are SNHLY and FYNNEI. J was trimmed by 6 bases and V by 3 bases; bases with no gene match: 4. The CDR3 DNA sequence: TGTGCCAGCAGTGAGGGACAGATCCCTGAAGCTTTCTTT. It is translated as CASSEGQIPEAFF. Based on the CDR3 plus reference TRBV2 and TRBJ1-1, the full variable domain is EPEVTQTPSHQVTQMGQEVILRCVPISNHLYFYWYRQILGQKVEFLVSFYNNEISEKSEIFDDQFSVERPDGSNFTLKIRSTKLEDSAMYFCASSEGQIPEAFFGQGTRLTVV.

This chain uses TRBV19 with TRBJ2-1, with D tentatively TRBD1 (5 bases). The V end lost 5 bases, the J end lost 4 bases, and 12 bases lay between the germline ends. Germline lookup yields CDR1 LNHDA and CDR2 SQIVND (reference sequence). The CDR3 runs 14 residues. The CDR3 sequence is CASSVQGTYNEQFF. For the CDR3, the DNA is TGTGCCAGTAGTGTCCAGGGAACATACAATGAGCAGTTCTTC.

In its sample, this clone was seen once. The chain is built from TRBV19 and TRBJ2-7, with a possible D match to TRBD2 (7 bases). Germline V gene sequence: CDR1 LNHDA, CDR2 SQIVND (reference sequence). This CDR3 region has 15 residues. The V end was cut by 3 bases, the J end by 1 base, with 13 bases between. CDR3 DNA: TGTGCCAGTAGTATGGGGAGGGGGGGATCCTACGAGCAGTACTTC. Translated, it gives CASSMGRGGSYEQYF.

The CDR3 reads CASSEATGGIGQPQHF. CDR3 in DNA: TGTGCCAGCAGTGAGGCGACAGGGGGCATTGGGCAGCCCCAGCATTTT. V usage is TRBV6-1 and J usage is TRBJ1-5, with 10 positions matching TRBD1. The CDR3 has 16 residues. V lost 3 bases to trimming and J lost 7 bases; unmatched junction nucleotides: 9. The V gene's germline CDR1 is MNHNS and CDR2 SASEGT.

This clone has a single count. The chain carries TRBV27 and TRBJ2-2; 9 bases agree with TRBD2. The junction had 14 bases not matched to a gene; V was cut back by 6 bases and J by 0 bases. The germline V gene encodes CDR1 MNHEY and CDR2 SMNVEV (reference sequence). The CDR3 is 19 residues long. CDR3: CASSSPGLAGSTNTGELFF. In DNA, the CDR3 is TGTGCCAGCAGCTCCCCCGGGCTAGCGGGATCCACGAACACCGGGGAGCTGTTTTTT.

The chain uses TRBV7-9 and TRBJ2-5, with 12 nucleotides matching TRBD2. CDR1 and CDR2 from the germline V gene are SEHNR and FQNEAQ (reference sequence). The trim removed 5 bases at V and 1 base at J, leaving 5 bases unmatched. The CDR3 sequence is 16 residues long. The chain's CDR3 is CASSPTSGGFQETQYF. The CDR3 DNA reads as TGTGCCAGCAGCCCCACTAGCGGGGGGTTCCAAGAGACCCAGTACTTC.

CDR3 protein: CASSFAQGYGYTF. The CDR3 nucleotides read TGTGCCAGCAGTTTTGCACAGGGCTATGGCTACACCTTC. V gene TRBV12-3 or TRBV12-4 combines with J gene TRBJ1-2; D possibly corresponds to TRBD1 (6 bases). Between the trimmed V and J ends, which lost 3 bases and 4 bases, there was a span of 9 bases. The length of the CDR3 is 13 residues.

The genes are TRBV18 and TRBJ1-1, with D hard to call. This CDR3 region has 11 residues. The germline V gene has CDR1 KGHSH and CDR2 LQKENI. Trimming left V 5 bases short and J 3 bases short, with 4 bases between. CDR3 sequence: CASSGDTEAFF. DNA of the CDR3: TGTGCCAGCTCAGGAGACACTGAAGCTTTCTTT.